Listed below are T cell receptor beta chains from one sample, sequenced in a study of T cells in tuberculosis. Sequencing was performed with immunoSEQ multiplex PCR; in TCRdb, only in-frame clones are kept and a portion is missing. The data contain around 43,000 clones, 95% of them singletons. Sequences were obtained from PBMCs. The receptors stem from a donor aged 10-29 years with latent tuberculosis or without tuberculosis infection. The CDR3 runs from the conserved cysteine through the conserved F or W. D genes are given only for firm matches. The size field is filled for only some rows; it gives once, few, many or a size class.

>TRBD1|TRBJ1-2|NA|TRBV11-2
TGTGCCAGCAGCCCGGGGCGGGGCAGGGGGGATGGCTACACCTTC
CASSPGRGRGDGYTF
>TRBD1|TRBJ2-7|NA|TRBV5-1
TGCGCCAGCAGCTTATTACAGGGGGCCTCCTACGAGCAGTACTTC
CASSLLQGASYEQYF
>NA|TRBJ2-2|NA|TRBV6-5
TGTGCCAGCAGTCACAGACAAGCAGGCGGGGAGCTGTTTTTT
CASSHRQAGGELFF
>TRBD1|TRBJ2-7|once|TRBV6-6
TGTGCCAGCAGAGGACAGGTGACCTCCTACGAGCAGTACTTC
CASRGQVTSYEQYF
>NA|TRBJ1-1|NA|TRBV29-1
TGCAGCGTTGCGAAAGGTAAGACAGAAAAGAACACTGAAGCTTTCTTT
CSVAKGKTEKNTEAFF
>NA|TRBJ1-1|NA|TRBV9
TGTGCCAGCAGCGCTATGGACATAACGAACACTGAAGCTTTCTTT
CASSAMDITNTEAFF
>NA|TRBJ1-3|NA|TRBV18
TGTGCCAGCTCACTTAATAGGGACAAAGGAAACACCATATATTTT
CASSLNRDKGNTIYF
>TRBD1|TRBJ1-6|NA|TRBV11-2
TGTGCCAGCGGATTGAAGGCAGGGGGAACTCGGAATTCACCCCTCCACTTT
CASGLKAGGTRNSPLHF
>NA|TRBJ2-7|NA|TRBV7-2
TGTGCCAGCAGCTCTGGGACTTCATTCGAGCAGTACTTC
CASSSGTSFEQYF
>TRBD1|TRBJ1-1|NA|TRBV27
TGTGCCAGCAGCCGAACGGGACAGGGGACTGAAGCTTTCTTT
CASSRTGQGTEAFF
>TRBD1|TRBJ2-3|NA|TRBV27
TGTGCCAGCAGTCCCCGACAGGGCTCAGATACGCAGTATTTT
CASSPRQGSDTQYF
>NA|TRBJ2-2|NA|TRBV5-1
TGCGCCAGCAGCCCAACCGGACATACGAACACCGGGGAGCTGTTTTTT
CASSPTGHTNTGELFF
>TRBD1|TRBJ2-3|once|TRBV27
TGTGCCAGCAGTTTGACAGGGGCTTTGGGTACGCAGTATTTT
CASSLTGALGTQYF
>TRBD2|TRBJ2-1|NA|TRBV6-5
TGTGCCAGCAGTTATCTAGCGGGGGGGCCGCATGAGCAGTTCTTC
CASSYLAGGPHEQFF
>NA|TRBJ1-2|NA|TRBV18
TGTGCCAGCTCTACCGAAACAGGACGCTATGGCTACACCTTC
CASSTETGRYGYTF
>TRBD1|TRBJ2-7|NA|TRBV4-3
TGCGCCAGCAGTACGGGACAGGGAGTTTACGAGCAGTACTTC
CASSTGQGVYEQYF
>NA|TRBJ1-4|NA|TRBV19
TGTGCCAGTAGTTTCCGGGACATTGAAAAACTGTTTTTT
CASSFRDIEKLFF
>NA|TRBJ2-3|NA|TRBV5-4
TGTGCCAGCAGCTCCGCGGGACGGGGCACAGATACGCAGTATTTT
CASSSAGRGTDTQYF
>NA|TRBJ1-1|NA|TRBV28
TGTGCCAGCAGTCTTACAGGGCTGAATGAAGCTTTCTTT
CASSLTGLNEAFF
>NA|TRBJ1-1|once|TRBV10-2
TGCGCCAGCAGTGAGGTCCGGGCAGGGTGGTGGAACACTGAAGCTTTCTTT
CASSEVRAGWWNTEAFF
>NA|TRBJ1-4|NA|TRBV20-1
TGCAGTGCTCTAATCCGCGAAAAACTGTTTTTT
CSALIREKLFF
>TRBD1|TRBJ1-1|NA|TRBV15
TGTGCCACCAGCAGCCCGGGACAGGGGTCGACTGAAGCTTTCTTT
CATSSPGQGSTEAFF
>NA|TRBJ1-1|once|TRBV27
TGTGCCAGCAGTTTGTTGTATAGGGGGACGTGGTATGCTGAAGCTTTCTTT
CASSLLYRGTWYAEAFF
>NA|TRBJ2-3|NA|TRBV6-5
TGTGCCAGCAGTTACTCGGAGAAAACAGATACGCAGTATTTT
CASSYSEKTDTQYF
>NA|TRBJ1-2|NA|TRBV11-2
TGTGCCAGCAGCTTGAATTTACAGAATCTTAACTATGGCTACACCTTC
CASSLNLQNLNYGYTF
>NA|TRBJ1-6|NA|TRBV18
TGTGCCAGCTCAGCACGCCGAGACATGGATTCACCCCTCCACTTT
CASSARRDMDSPLHF
>TRBD1|TRBJ1-2|NA|TRBV15
TGTGCCACCAGCGGGGGACAGGCAGGGGGTTGGAGTGGCTACACCTTC
CATSGGQAGGWSGYTF
>NA|TRBJ2-5|NA|TRBV30
TGTGCCTGGAGTGTGTCTAGTTGGCAAGAGACCCAGTACTTC
CAWSVSSWQETQYF
>NA|TRBJ2-7|once|TRBV29-1
TGCAGCGTTGGACTAGGATCCTACGAGCAGTACTTC
CSVGLGSYEQYF
>NA|TRBJ2-2|NA|TRBV2
TGTGCCAGCAGTGTTAGGGGGACCGGGGAGCTGTTTTTT
CASSVRGTGELFF
>NA|TRBJ2-3|NA|TRBV13
TGTGCCAGCAGCTCAACGGGGGAAACAGATACGCAGTATTTT
CASSSTGETDTQYF
>NA|TRBJ1-2|NA|TRBV2
TGTGCCATCGACCGGACAGTCCTAGCTAACTATGGCTACACCTTC
CAIDRTVLANYGYTF
>TRBD1|TRBJ1-1|NA|TRBV18
TGTGCCAGCTCACAAGACAGGGGGCCGAACACTGAAGCTTTCTTT
CASSQDRGPNTEAFF
>NA|TRBJ1-1|NA|TRBV25-1
TGTGCCAGCAGTGAATTTAAGGCAGGGATGGGCACTGAAGCTTTCTTT
CASSEFKAGMGTEAFF
>NA|TRBJ1-5|NA|TRBV30
TGTGCCTGGAGTGTAAGGGGGTCTCAGCCCCAGCATTTT
CAWSVRGSQPQHF